This T cell receptor (beta chain) was identified during a study of blood T cell repertoires in COVID-19. Study-wide background: Spain, Italy and the United States supplied samples that represented acute and convalescent COVID-19. T cells, B-cell-depleted T cells, or PBMCs supplied cDNA or gDNA.

As processed by the authors: Scientists estimated how many nucleated cells there were by amplifying reference gene primers. The protocol was immunoSEQ multiplex PCR, while the TCRdb copy is restricted to in-frame clones and leaves out a portion. That table gives V, J and clone size, and the DNA gave D and trimming. Here the sample spans around 70,000 clones, about nine tenths being singletons. Germline CDR1 reads MNHNY; CDR2 reads SVGAGI (reference sequence). This CDR3 region has 15 residues. With V trimmed by 2 bases and J by 8 bases, 3 bases remained unmatched. V and J are TRBV6-6 and TRBJ2-1; TRBD2 matches 13 bases. The TCR originated in a woman younger than 35 with acute or convalescent COVID-19. Material: peripheral blood. The CDR3, as DNA: TGTGCCAGCAGTTACACAGGACTAGCGGGAGATGAGCAGTTCTTC. Protein sequence: CASSYTGLAGDEQFF.